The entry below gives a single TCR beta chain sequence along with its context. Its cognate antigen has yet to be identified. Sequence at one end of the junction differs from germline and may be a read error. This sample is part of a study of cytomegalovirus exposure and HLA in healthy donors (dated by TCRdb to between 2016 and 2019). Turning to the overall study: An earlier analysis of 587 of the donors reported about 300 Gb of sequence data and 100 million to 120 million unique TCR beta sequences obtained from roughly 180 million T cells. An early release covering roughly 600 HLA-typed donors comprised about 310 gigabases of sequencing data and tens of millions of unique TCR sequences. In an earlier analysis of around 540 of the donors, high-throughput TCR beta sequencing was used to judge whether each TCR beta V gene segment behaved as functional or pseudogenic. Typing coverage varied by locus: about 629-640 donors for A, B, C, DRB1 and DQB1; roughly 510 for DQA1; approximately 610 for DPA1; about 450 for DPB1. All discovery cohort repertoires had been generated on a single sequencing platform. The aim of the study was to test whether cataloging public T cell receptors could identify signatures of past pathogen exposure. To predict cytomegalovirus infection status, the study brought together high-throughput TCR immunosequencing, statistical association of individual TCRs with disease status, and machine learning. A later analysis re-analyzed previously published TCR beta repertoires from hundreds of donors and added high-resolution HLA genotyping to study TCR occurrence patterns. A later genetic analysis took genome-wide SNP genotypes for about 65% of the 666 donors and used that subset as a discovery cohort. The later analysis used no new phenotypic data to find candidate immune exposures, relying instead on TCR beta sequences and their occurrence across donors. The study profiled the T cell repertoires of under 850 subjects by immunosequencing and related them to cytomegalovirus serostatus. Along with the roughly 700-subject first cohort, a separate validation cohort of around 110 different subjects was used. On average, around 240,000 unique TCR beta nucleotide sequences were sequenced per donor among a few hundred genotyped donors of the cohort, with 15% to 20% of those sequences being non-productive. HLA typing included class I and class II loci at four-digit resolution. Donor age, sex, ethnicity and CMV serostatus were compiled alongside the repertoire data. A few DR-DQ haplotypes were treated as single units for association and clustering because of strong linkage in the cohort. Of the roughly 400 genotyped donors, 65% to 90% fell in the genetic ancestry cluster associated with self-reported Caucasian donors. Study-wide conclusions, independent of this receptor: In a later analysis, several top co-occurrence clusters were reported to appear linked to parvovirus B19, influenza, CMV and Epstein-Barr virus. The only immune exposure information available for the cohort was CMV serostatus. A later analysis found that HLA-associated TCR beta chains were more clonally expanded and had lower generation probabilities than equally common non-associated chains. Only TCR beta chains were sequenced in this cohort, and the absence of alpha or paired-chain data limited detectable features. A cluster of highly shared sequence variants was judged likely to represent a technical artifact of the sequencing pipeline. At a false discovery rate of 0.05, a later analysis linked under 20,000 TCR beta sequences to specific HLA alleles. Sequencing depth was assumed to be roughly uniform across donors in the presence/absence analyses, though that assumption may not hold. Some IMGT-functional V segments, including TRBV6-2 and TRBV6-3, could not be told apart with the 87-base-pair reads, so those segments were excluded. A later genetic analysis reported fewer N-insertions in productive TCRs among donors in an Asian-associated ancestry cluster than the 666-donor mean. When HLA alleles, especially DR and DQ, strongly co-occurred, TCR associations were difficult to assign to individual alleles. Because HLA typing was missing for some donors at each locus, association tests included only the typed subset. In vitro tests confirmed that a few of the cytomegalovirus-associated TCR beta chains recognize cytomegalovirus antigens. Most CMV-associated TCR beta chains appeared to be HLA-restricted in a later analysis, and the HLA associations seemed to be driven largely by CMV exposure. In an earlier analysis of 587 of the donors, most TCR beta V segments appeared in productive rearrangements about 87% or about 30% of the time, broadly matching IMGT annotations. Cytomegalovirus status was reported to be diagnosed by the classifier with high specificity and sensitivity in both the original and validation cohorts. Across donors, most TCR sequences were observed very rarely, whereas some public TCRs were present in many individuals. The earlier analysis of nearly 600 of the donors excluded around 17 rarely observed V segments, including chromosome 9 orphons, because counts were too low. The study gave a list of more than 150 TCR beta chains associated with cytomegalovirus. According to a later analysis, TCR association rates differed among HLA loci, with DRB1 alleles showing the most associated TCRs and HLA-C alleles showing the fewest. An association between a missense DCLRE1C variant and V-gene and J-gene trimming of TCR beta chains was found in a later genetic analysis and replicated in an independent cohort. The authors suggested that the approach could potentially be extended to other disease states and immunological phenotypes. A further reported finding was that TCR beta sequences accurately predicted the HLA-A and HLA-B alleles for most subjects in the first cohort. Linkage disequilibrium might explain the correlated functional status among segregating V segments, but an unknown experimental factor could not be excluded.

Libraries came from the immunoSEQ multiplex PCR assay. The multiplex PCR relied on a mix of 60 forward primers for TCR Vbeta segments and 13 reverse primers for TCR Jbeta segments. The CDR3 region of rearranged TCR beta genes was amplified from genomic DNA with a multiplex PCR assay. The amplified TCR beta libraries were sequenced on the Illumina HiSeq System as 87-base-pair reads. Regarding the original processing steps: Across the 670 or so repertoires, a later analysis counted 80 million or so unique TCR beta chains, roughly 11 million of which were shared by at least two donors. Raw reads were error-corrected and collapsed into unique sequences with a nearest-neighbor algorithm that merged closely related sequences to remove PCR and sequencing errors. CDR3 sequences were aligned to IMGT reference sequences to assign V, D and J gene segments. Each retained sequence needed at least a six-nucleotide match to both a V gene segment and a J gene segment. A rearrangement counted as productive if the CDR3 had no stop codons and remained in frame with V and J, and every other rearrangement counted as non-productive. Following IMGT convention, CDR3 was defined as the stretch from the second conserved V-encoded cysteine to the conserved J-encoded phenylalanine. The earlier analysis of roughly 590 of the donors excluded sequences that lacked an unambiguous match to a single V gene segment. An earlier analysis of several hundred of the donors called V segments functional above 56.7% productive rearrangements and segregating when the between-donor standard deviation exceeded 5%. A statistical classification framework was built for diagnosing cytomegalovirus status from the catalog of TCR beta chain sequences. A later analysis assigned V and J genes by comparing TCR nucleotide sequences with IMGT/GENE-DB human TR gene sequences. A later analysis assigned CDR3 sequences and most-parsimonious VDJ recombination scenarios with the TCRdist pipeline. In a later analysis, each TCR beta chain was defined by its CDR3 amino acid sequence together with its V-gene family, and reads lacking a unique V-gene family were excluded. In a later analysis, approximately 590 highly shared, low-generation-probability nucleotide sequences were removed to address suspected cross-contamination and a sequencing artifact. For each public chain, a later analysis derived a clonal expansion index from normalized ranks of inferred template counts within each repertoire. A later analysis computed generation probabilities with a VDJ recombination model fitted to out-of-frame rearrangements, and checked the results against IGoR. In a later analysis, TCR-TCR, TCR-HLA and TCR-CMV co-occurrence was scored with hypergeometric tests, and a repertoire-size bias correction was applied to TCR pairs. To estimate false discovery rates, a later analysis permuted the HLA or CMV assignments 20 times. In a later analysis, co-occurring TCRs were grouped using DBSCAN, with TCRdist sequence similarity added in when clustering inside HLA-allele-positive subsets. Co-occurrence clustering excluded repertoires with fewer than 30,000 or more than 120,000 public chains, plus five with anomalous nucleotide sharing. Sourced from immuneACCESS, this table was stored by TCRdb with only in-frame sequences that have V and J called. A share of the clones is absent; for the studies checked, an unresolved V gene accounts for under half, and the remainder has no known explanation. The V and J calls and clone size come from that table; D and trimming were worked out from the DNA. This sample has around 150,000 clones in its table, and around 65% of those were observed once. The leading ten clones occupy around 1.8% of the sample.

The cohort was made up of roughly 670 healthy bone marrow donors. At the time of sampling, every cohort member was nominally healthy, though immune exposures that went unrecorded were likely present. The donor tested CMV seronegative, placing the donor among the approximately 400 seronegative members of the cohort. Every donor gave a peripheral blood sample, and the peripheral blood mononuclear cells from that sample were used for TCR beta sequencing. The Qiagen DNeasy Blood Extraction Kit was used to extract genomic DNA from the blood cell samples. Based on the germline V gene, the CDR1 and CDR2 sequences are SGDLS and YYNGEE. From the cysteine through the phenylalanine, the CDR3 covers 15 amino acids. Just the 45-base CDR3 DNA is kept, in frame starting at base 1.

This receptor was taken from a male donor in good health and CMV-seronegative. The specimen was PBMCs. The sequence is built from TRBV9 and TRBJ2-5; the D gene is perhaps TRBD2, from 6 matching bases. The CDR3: CASSVAPLGGETQHF. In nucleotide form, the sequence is TGTGCCAGCAGCGTAGCCCCACTCGGGGGAGAGACCCAGCACTTC.